Reported below is one TCR beta chain. As yet, its antigen is unknown. The data belong to a study of cytomegalovirus exposure and HLA in healthy donors. The overall study: Unique TCRs numbering roughly 80 million, obtained from HLA-typed donors, made up an early data release.

Germline CDR1 reads SGHTA; CDR2 reads FQGNSA. Trimming shortened V by 0 bases and J by 0 bases, and 3 bases separated the two germline ends. The CDR3 has 14 residues. As for the donors, each was a healthy bone marrow donor. Primers for the PCR totalled 60 Vbeta and 13 Jbeta. Produced via immunoSEQ multiplex PCR; TCRdb's table is partial and in-frame only. This repertoire shows 150,000 to 200,000 clones, 85% found once; its top ten account for more than 2%. Broader study findings: Later work found that TCR association rates differed between HLA loci; DRB1 had the most and HLA-C the fewest. An analysis done earlier found most TCR beta V segments productive about 90% or about 30% of the time.

V and J are TRBV7-2 and TRBJ1-5; unclear D gene. This TCR was recovered from a man aged 18 to 29 in good health and CMV-seropositive. The material sequenced was PBMCs. The CDR3 DNA is TGTGCCAGCAGCTTAGCTCTTAGCAATCAGCCCCAGCATTTT. Protein sequence: CASSLALSNQPQHF.